Below are 25 T cell receptor beta chains sequenced from a single sample in a study of control samples from healthy donors and cancer patients. Repertoires were generated with immunoSEQ multiplex PCR, while TCRdb's copy carries only in-frame clones and drops some. The sample carries about 140,000 clones, roughly 88% recorded once. Specimen: blood. The receptors stem from a man between 18 and 35 years old in good health.

The rearrangement joins TRBV11-2 to TRBJ1-6, with D perhaps TRBD1 (6 bases). The CDR3 consists of 15 residues. Germline values: CDR1 SGHAT, CDR2 FQNNGV. V was cut by 0 bases and J by 7 bases, with 10 bases left in between. The CDR3 nucleotides are TGTGCCAGCAGCTTAGATCAGGGGAACAATTCACCCCTCCACTTT. This codes for CASSLDQGNNSPLHF.

The chain is built from TRBV30 and TRBJ2-1; D assignment may be TRBD1 or TRBD2 (5 bases each). The CDR3 is 15 residues long. CDR1 is GTSNPN, CDR2 SVGIG, per germline (reference sequence). V shed 3 bases and J shed 0 bases, with 12 bases lying between them. DNA for the CDR3: TGTGCCTGGAGGATGGCAGGGAGCTCCTACAATGAGCAGTTCTTC. Protein: CAWRMAGSSYNEQFF.

J is TRBJ2-7 and V is TRBV10-3; TRBD1 aligns across 8 bases. CDR1 is ENHRY, CDR2 SYGVKD, per germline. The CDR3 contains 14 residues. V lost 5 bases and J lost 3; bases outside the gene matches: 6. The CDR3 region is CAISPDREFYEQYF. The CDR3 DNA is TGTGCCATCAGTCCGGACAGGGAGTTCTACGAGCAGTACTTC.

The rearrangement uses TRBV5-4 and TRBJ2-5; 10 nucleotides agree with TRBD1. Trimming removed 4 bases from V and 5 bases from J; junction bases left unmatched: 5. This CDR3 has 14 residues. Looked up from germline, CDR1 is SGHNT and CDR2 is YYREEE (reference sequence). CDR3 loop: CASSNDRGRETQYF. CDR3 sequence (DNA): TGTGCCAGCAGCAACGACAGGGGGCGGGAGACCCAGTACTTC.

V is TRBV7-2 and J is TRBJ1-2; D is uncertain. Trimming shortened V by 8 bases and J by 4 bases, and 11 bases separated the two germline ends. Germline CDR1 and CDR2: SGHTA and FQGNSA. This CDR3 has 12 amino acids. The CDR3 loop is CASDGDRYGYTF. CDR3 coding DNA: TGTGCCAGCGACGGTGATCGCTATGGCTACACCTTC.

The rearrangement links TRBV4-3 to TRBJ1-2; no clear D. Trimming pared 0 bases from V and 2 bases from J, leaving 10 bases between. CDR3 size: 15 residues. Germline V gene sequence: CDR1 LGHNA, CDR2 YSLEER. This chain's CDR3 is CASSQDRILNYGYTF. CDR3 nucleotide sequence: TGCGCCAGCAGCCAAGATCGGATCTTAAACTATGGCTACACCTTC.

The chain joins TRBV3-1 (or the pseudogene TRBV3-2) to TRBJ2-5; TRBD2 aligns across 7 bases. The CDR3 spans 17 residues. The trim removed 0 bases at V and 1 base at J, leaving 8 bases unmatched. Germline V gene data show CDR1 as LGHDT and CDR2 as YNNKEL (reference sequence). This chain's CDR3 is CASSQEHGWGGQETQYF. The CDR3 DNA is TGTGCCAGCAGCCAAGAACATGGGTGGGGGGGCCAAGAGACCCAGTACTTC.

This clone came up a few times. The rearrangement uses TRBV7-9 and TRBJ2-1, with TRBD2 matching over 7 bases. The V segment lost 5 bases and the J segment 0 bases; nucleotides outside the gene matches: 7. CDR1 is SEHNR and CDR2 is FQNEAQ in the germline V gene (reference sequence). This CDR3 is 16 amino acids long. The DNA for the CDR3 is TGTGCCAGCAGCGAACGCGGGGGTTTCTCCTACAATGAGCAGTTCTTC. Protein: CASSERGGFSYNEQFF.

In nucleotides, the CDR3 is TGTGCCACCGGGACACATAGCAATCAGCCCCAGCATTTT. This translates into CATGTHSNQPQHF. The chain combines TRBV12-3 or TRBV12-4 with TRBJ1-5; D perhaps matches TRBD1 (6 bases). The CDR3 is 13 amino acids. Trimming pared 10 bases from V and 0 bases from J, leaving 10 bases between.

The genes are TRBV9 and TRBJ2-2; TRBD1 or TRBD2 may be the D gene (6 bases each). The CDR3 runs 17 residues. The germline V gene encodes CDR1 SGDLS and CDR2 YYNGEE. V was clipped by 4 bases and J by 7 bases, with 23 bases between them. CDR3 protein: CASSPPVGGRIDGELFF. In DNA, the CDR3 is TGTGCCAGCAGCCCTCCTGTTGGGGGGCGTATTGACGGGGAGCTGTTTTTT.

The chain couples TRBV19 to TRBJ1-4; 7 bases map to TRBD1. The CDR3 is made up of 13 amino acids. The V gene's germline CDR1 is LNHDA and CDR2 SQIVND (reference sequence). Germline trimming cut 10 bases from V and 10 bases from J; bases unmatched to any gene: 12. In nucleotides, the CDR3 is TGTGCCACCAAGTTGGGGCAGGGGGGAAAACTGTTTTTT. This codes for CATKLGQGGKLFF.

V gene TRBV30 combines with J gene TRBJ2-5; D call uncertain. CDR1 GTSNPN and CDR2 SVGIG come from the germline V gene (reference sequence). Between the trimmed V and J ends, which lost 0 bases and 5 bases, there was a span of 19 bases. The CDR3 consists of 16 residues. DNA for the CDR3: TGTGCCTGGAGTGTACTCCCGGGTCTTTCCGGGGAGACCCAGTACTTC. It codes for CAWSVLPGLSGETQYF.

This clone occurred once. This chain uses TRBV15 with TRBJ1-2; 7 bases are a match to TRBD1. The CDR3 contains 15 residues. Per germline, CDR1 LNHNV and CDR2 YYDKDF (reference sequence). V was pared by 1 base and J by 8 bases, with 10 bases of the junction left unmatched. The CDR3 DNA sequence: TGTGCCACCAGCAGAGTTAGGGACAGAGGAGGCGGCTACACCTTC. It specifies CATSRVRDRGGGYTF.

The J gene is TRBJ2-1, the V gene TRBV6-5; 8 bases fit TRBD1. This CDR3 has 14 residues. The ends lost 0 bases at V and 7 bases at J; junction bases unmatched: 2. Germline V gene sequence: CDR1 MNHEY, CDR2 SVGAGI. The CDR3 region is CASSYSQGGNEQFF. CDR3 nucleotide sequence: TGTGCCAGCAGTTACTCACAGGGGGGAAATGAGCAGTTCTTC.

The chain uses TRBV4-1 and TRBJ2-5; perhaps TRBD2 as D (7 bases). V was trimmed by 1 base and J by 3 bases, leaving 12 bases between them. The CDR3 has 15 residues. In germline, CDR1 is MGHRA, CDR2 YSYEKL. The CDR3 is CASSQGVGGEETQYF. As DNA, the CDR3 is TGCGCCAGCAGCCAAGGGGTAGGGGGGGAAGAGACCCAGTACTTC.

This clone was seen a few times. This chain links TRBV3-1 (or the pseudogene TRBV3-2) with TRBJ1-2, with D possibly being TRBD1 (5 bases). CDR1 and CDR2 from the germline V gene are LGHDT and YNNKEL (reference sequence). V lost 3 bases to trimming and J lost 4 bases, with 12 bases between them. The CDR3 has 14 amino acids. This CDR3 reads CASSQDVGVYGYTF. The CDR3 DNA follows: TGTGCCAGCAGCCAGGACGTAGGGGTCTATGGCTACACCTTC.

The gene calls are TRBV21-1 and TRBJ2-4; the table calls TRBD1, which could not be checked here. TRBV21-1 is reported as a pseudogene. The CDR3 is made up of 16 amino acids. The CDR3 here is CASSHSSRLAKNIQYF. The CDR3 DNA follows: TGTGCCAGCAGCCACAGCTCCCGATTAGCCAAAAACATTCAGTACTTC.

The J gene is TRBJ2-5, the V gene TRBV30, with D possibly being TRBD2 (5 bases). Germline V gives CDR1 GTSNPN, CDR2 SVGIG (reference sequence). This CDR3 spans 15 amino acids. The V gene lost 3 bases and the J gene lost 3 bases, with 17 bases spanning the gap. CDR3 DNA sequence: TGTGCCTGGAGCGCCGGGATGGCCGACGAAGAGACCCAGTACTTC. This sequence encodes CAWSAGMADEETQYF.

The V call is TRBV6-2 or TRBV6-3, the J call TRBJ2-6; 12 bases fit TRBD1. The CDR3 is 19 residues long. With V trimmed by 6 bases and J by 1 base, 10 bases remained unmatched. Germline CDR1 MNHEY, CDR2 SVGEGT. The CDR3 DNA reads TGTGCCAGCAGCCGGGACAGGGGGCGCCTTACTTCTGGGGCCAACGTCCTGACTTTC. Its translation: CASSRDRGRLTSGANVLTF.

The chain couples TRBV7-3 to TRBJ2-6; possible D gene TRBD1, 6 bases. Trimming took off 0 bases at V and 0 bases at J, with 6 bases between the two ends. This CDR3 region has 16 residues. CDR1 SGHTA and CDR2 FQGTGA come from the germline V gene. As DNA, the CDR3 is TGTGCCAGCAGCTTAACAGGGGGCTCTGGGGCCAACGTCCTGACTTTC. Protein: CASSLTGGSGANVLTF.

This clone was detected a few times. The chain links TRBV7-9 to TRBJ1-4; D not certain. Per the germline V gene, CDR1 is SEHNR and CDR2 is FQNEAQ (reference sequence). CDR3 length equals 13 residues. V dropped 1 base and J dropped 3 bases, with 3 bases sitting between them. The CDR3 reads CASSLEPNEKLFF. The CDR3 nucleotides read TGTGCCAGCAGCTTAGAACCTAATGAAAAACTGTTTTTT.

This clone was counted only a few times. The chain uses TRBV29-1 and TRBJ1-1; D gene unclear. CDR1 is SQVTM and CDR2 is ANQGSEA in the germline V gene. The germline V and J ends were trimmed by 5 bases and 1 base, with 8 bases remaining between them. The CDR3 covers 12 residues. The CDR3 here is CSVKWKNTEAFF. DNA of the CDR3: TGCAGCGTTAAGTGGAAGAACACTGAAGCTTTCTTT.

V gene TRBV6-5 combines with J gene TRBJ1-2, with TRBD1 identical over 10 bases. CDR1 and CDR2 (germline): MNHEY, SVGAGI. The junction had 4 bases not matched to a gene; V was cut back by 5 bases and J by 4 bases. CDR3 length: 14 residues. The CDR3 spells CASSRDRGLYGYTF. CDR3 coding DNA: TGTGCCAGCAGTCGGGACAGGGGTCTCTATGGCTACACCTTC.

J is TRBJ2-7 and V is TRBV4-3; 10 bases align to TRBD2. The V gene end was trimmed by 2 bases and the J gene end by 2 bases; junction bases not matched to a gene: 6. Germline CDR1 reads LGHNA; CDR2 reads YSLEER. The CDR3 covers 16 residues. The CDR3 bases are TGCGCCAGCAGCCAAACGACTAGCGGGCCCCCCTACGAGCAGTACTTC. The encoded protein is CASSQTTSGPPYEQYF.

This chain connects TRBV3-1 (or the pseudogene TRBV3-2) to TRBJ1-5; D unclear. CDR3 length: 13 residues. V lost 1 base and J lost 5, with 6 bases in between. CDR1 and CDR2 from the germline V gene are LGHDT and YNNKEL (reference sequence). CDR3: CASSQGSDQPQHF. For the CDR3, the DNA is TGTGCCAGCAGCCAAGGGTCAGATCAGCCCCAGCATTTT.